Below, 6 T cell receptor beta chains from the same sample are listed, as sequenced in a study of OX40 agonist ivuxolimab in advanced cancers. Library preparation employed the immunoSEQ multiplex PCR assay. Drawn from immuneACCESS, this table holds only the in-frame rearrangements with V and J called that TCRdb kept. Clones are partly lost; checked studies trace under half to an unresolved V gene and leave the rest unexplained. The sample yields 90,000 to 100,000 clones; around 90% were counted once. The ten top clones hold under 0.2% of the sample. The material sequenced was CD4+ or CD8+ T cells sorted from blood, taken in a trial of the OX40 agonist ivuxolimab. Every receptor here comes from an adult with an advanced solid tumor such as melanoma, head and neck, liver or kidney cancer.

The table lists this clone with a few counts. V gene TRBV19 combines with J gene TRBJ1-1, with TRBD1 identical over 8 bases. V was pared by 7 bases and J by 11 bases, with 12 bases of the junction left unmatched. CDR3 length equals 13 residues. Germline V lookup: CDR1 LNHDA, CDR2 SQIVND (reference sequence). Here the CDR3 DNA reads TGTGCCAGTATCCCCGAGGGGGACAGGTGGGCTTTCTTT. This translates into CASIPEGDRWAFF.

This rearrangement joins TRBV10-3 to TRBJ1-1, with D uncertain. Looked up from germline, CDR1 is ENHRY and CDR2 is SYGVKD. The CDR3 has 11 amino acids. The V gene lost 7 bases and the J gene lost 11 bases, with 14 bases spanning the gap. The CDR3 bases are TGTGCCATCAAGCCAAATGGGGTCGCTTTCTTT. Its translation is CAIKPNGVAFF.

The rearrangement uses TRBV27 and TRBJ2-2; 8 bases are a match to TRBD1. Germline V CDR1 and CDR2: MNHEY, SMNVEV (reference sequence). With 5 bases clipped from V and 0 bases from J, the junction kept 8 bases outside the gene matches. The length of the CDR3 is 17 residues. The CDR3 reads CASSIRGRAANTGELFF. The CDR3 DNA sequence: TGTGCCAGCAGTATCAGGGGGCGTGCGGCGAACACCGGGGAGCTGTTTTTT.

In its sample, this clone was seen a few times. The chain uses TRBV6-1 and TRBJ2-2; 10 positions agree with TRBD1. Per germline, CDR1 MNHNS and CDR2 SASEGT. The CDR3 is 15 residues long. The V and J ends lost 6 bases and 6 bases, in that order; junction bases with no gene match: 7. This CDR3 reads CASRRGQGSSGELFF. CDR3 nucleotides: TGTGCCAGCAGGCGGGGACAGGGGAGTTCCGGGGAGCTGTTTTTT.

The chain combines TRBV30 with TRBJ1-2, with 7 positions matching TRBD1. The V segment lost 3 bases and the J segment 2 bases; nucleotides outside the gene matches: 6. The CDR3 consists of 14 residues. Germline assignment: CDR1 GTSNPN and CDR2 SVGIG (reference sequence). The CDR3 DNA reads as TGTGCCTGGAGGCGACAGGGATCAAACTATGGCTACACCTTC. Translated, it gives CAWRRQGSNYGYTF.

The V gene is TRBV12-5, the J gene TRBJ1-6; perhaps TRBD1 as D (5 bases). V was shortened by 0 bases and J by 4 bases, with 19 bases between the two germline ends. In germline, CDR1 is LGHNT, CDR2 FRNRAP. The CDR3 extends over 19 amino acids. Here the CDR3 reads CASGLVRDRRASYNSPLHF. CDR3 sequence (DNA): TGTGCTAGTGGTTTGGTAAGGGACCGCCGAGCCTCGTATAATTCACCCCTCCACTTT.